This record concerns one TCR beta chain sequence. Its matching antigen is unknown. Researchers isolated at least 7 million PBMCs per sample. A J-beta primer mix and a sample-barcoded 5' primer were used in a second PCR of roughly 6 to 12 cycles. A template-switch adaptor containing 12 random nucleotides labeled each cDNA molecule. Using its own MiXCR run on the 5' RACE reads, TCRdb lists one record per CDR3 protein. The data contain some 900,000 distinct CDR3 sequences, approximately 49% of them singletons. This CDR3 has 15 residues. Germline loops: CDR1 MGHRA, CDR2 YSYEKL. V was cut by 5 bases and J by 3 bases, with 16 bases left in between. The data derive from a study of blood T cells in healthy people across ages. Study at large: Through template switching, about one barcoded beta molecule was captured per two T cells, as measured in model experiments.

Study-wide results and limits: The fall in TCR beta diversity per million T cells was roughly linear with age.

V gene TRBV4-1 combines with J gene TRBJ1-1; D might be TRBD1 (5 bases). The specimen sequenced was blood. The clonotype was recovered from a man aged 25 to 40 in good health. CDR3 region: CASSASQGGYTEAFF. The CDR3 coding sequence is TGCGCCAGCAGCGCAAGCCAGGGCGGGTACACTGAAGCTTTCTTT.